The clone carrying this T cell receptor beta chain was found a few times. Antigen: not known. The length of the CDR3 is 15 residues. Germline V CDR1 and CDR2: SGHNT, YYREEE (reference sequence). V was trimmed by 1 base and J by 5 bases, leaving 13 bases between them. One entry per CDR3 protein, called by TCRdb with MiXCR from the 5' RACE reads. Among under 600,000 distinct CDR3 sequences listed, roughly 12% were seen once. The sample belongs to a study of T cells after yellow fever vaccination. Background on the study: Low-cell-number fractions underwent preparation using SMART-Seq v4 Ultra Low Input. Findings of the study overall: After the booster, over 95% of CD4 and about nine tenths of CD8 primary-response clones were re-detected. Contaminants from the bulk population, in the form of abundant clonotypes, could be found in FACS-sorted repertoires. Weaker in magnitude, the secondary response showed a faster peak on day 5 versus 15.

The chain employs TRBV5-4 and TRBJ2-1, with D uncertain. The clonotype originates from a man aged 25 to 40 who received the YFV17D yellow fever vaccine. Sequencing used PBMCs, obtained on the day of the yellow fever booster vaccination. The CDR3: CASSLRAGPDNEQFF. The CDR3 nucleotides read TGTGCCAGCAGCTTGAGGGCTGGACCTGACAATGAGCAGTTCTTC.